The rows below give T cell receptor beta chains drawn from one sample of a study of blood T cell repertoires in COVID-19. Sequencing used immunoSEQ multiplex PCR; TCRdb keeps in-frame clones, though not all of them. This table holds around 270,000 clones, approximately 88% found once. Sequencing was performed on PBMCs or T cells enriched from blood (not recorded which). The source is a woman in her forties who had been exposed to COVID-19. CDR3s include the opening cysteine and the closing phenylalanine or tryptophan. The D gene is left open where the match is weak. Size values are once, few and many counts, or a class for expanded clones, and some rows have none.

size: NA; J: TRBJ1-2; V: TRBV12-3/TRBV12-4; D: NA; DNA: TGTGCCAGCAGTTTCCCCGGGTTTGGCTACACCTTC; CDR3: CASSFPGFGYTF
size: once; J: TRBJ2-5; V: TRBV5-4; D: TRBD1; DNA: TGTGCCAGCTTAGACAGGGGGAAAGAGACCCAGTACTTC; CDR3: CASLDRGKETQYF
size: NA; J: TRBJ2-7; V: TRBV28; D: NA; DNA: TGTGCCAGCAGTTTTACAGAAGCCTACGAGCAGTACTTC; CDR3: CASSFTEAYEQYF
size: NA; J: TRBJ1-4; V: TRBV2; D: TRBD1; DNA: TGTGCCAGCAGCCGCGACCTGACAGGGTATAATGAAAAACTGTTTTTT; CDR3: CASSRDLTGYNEKLFF
size: NA; J: TRBJ2-1; V: TRBV6-4; D: NA; DNA: TGTGCCAGCAGGCCGTACTCGAATGAGCAGTTCTTC; CDR3: CASRPYSNEQFF
size: NA; J: TRBJ1-2; V: TRBV7-9; D: NA; DNA: TGTGCCAGCAGCTTTATAACGGGGGGAGGCTACACCTTC; CDR3: CASSFITGGGYTF
size: NA; J: TRBJ2-7; V: TRBV6-5; D: TRBD1; DNA: TGTGCCTATCGGACAGGGACAAACTCCTACTACGAGCAGTACTTC; CDR3: CAYRTGTNSYYEQYF
size: NA; J: TRBJ1-2; V: TRBV2; D: NA; DNA: TGTGCCAGCAGGAGGAACGACGGAGCTAACTATGGCTACACCTTC; CDR3: CASRRNDGANYGYTF
size: NA; J: TRBJ1-2; V: TRBV4-3; D: NA; DNA: TGCGCCAGCAGCCAATCCCAGAACTATGGCTACACCTTC; CDR3: CASSQSQNYGYTF
size: NA; J: TRBJ1-2; V: TRBV28; D: NA; DNA: TGTGCCAGCAGTGACTATCGAGTCACCACGTACTATGGCTACACCTTC; CDR3: CASSDYRVTTYYGYTF
size: NA; J: TRBJ1-1; V: TRBV28; D: NA; DNA: TGTGCCAGCAGCTCCCCCGGGGGGACGATTCTTCAAGCTTTCTTT; CDR3: CASSSPGGTILQAFF
size: few; J: TRBJ1-4; V: TRBV19; D: NA; DNA: TGTGCCAGCGGACAGACTAAACTGTTTTTT; CDR3: CASGQTKLFF
size: NA; J: TRBJ1-5; V: TRBV5-8; D: TRBD1; DNA: TGTGCCAGCAGCTCCACCGGACAGGGGCGCAATCAGCCCCAGCATTTT; CDR3: CASSSTGQGRNQPQHF
size: NA; J: TRBJ2-3; V: TRBV14; D: TRBD2; DNA: TGTGCCAGCAGGCCGCTAGCGGGGGGGTCAGATACGCAGTATTTT; CDR3: CASRPLAGGSDTQYF
size: NA; J: TRBJ2-7; V: TRBV18; D: NA; DNA: TGTGCCAGCTCACCTCGGGGTGAGCTCCTCTACGAGCAGTACTTC; CDR3: CASSPRGELLYEQYF
size: NA; J: TRBJ2-4; V: TRBV21-1; D: NA; DNA: TGTGCCAGCAGCAATCTCGGACTAGCGGGATCGATCTCCAAAAACATTCAGTACTTC; CDR3: CASSNLGLAGSISKNIQYF
size: NA; J: TRBJ1-2; V: TRBV28; D: TRBD1; DNA: TGTGCCAGCAGGGACAGGCAGAGCTATGGCTACACCTTC; CDR3: CASRDRQSYGYTF
size: NA; J: TRBJ1-3; V: TRBV4-1; D: NA; DNA: TGCGCCAGCAGCTCCAGGACACCTTCTGGAAACACCATATATTTT; CDR3: CASSSRTPSGNTIYF
size: NA; J: TRBJ1-1; V: TRBV23-1; D: TRBD1; DNA: TGCGCCAGCAGTCAAAGCCGGGACAGGGGCACAGCTTTCTTT; CDR3: CASSQSRDRGTAFF
size: NA; J: TRBJ1-6; V: TRBV6-6; D: NA; DNA: TGTGCCTGTCGGACAAAGCCTAATTCACCCCTCCACTTT; CDR3: CACRTKPNSPLHF
size: NA; J: TRBJ1-1; V: TRBV2; D: TRBD1; DNA: TGTGCCAGCAGTGAAACAGGGGGCGGCACTGAAGCTTTCTTT; CDR3: CASSETGGGTEAFF
size: once; J: TRBJ1-6; V: TRBV21-1; D: NA; DNA: TGTGCCAGCAGCCAAACCACAGGGAGATCTCATGAGTCACCCCTCCACTTT; CDR3: CASSQTTGRSHESPLHF
size: NA; J: TRBJ1-6; V: TRBV4-3; D: NA; DNA: TGCGCCAGCAGCCCAGGACAGAATTCACCCCTCCACTTT; CDR3: CASSPGQNSPLHF
size: once; J: TRBJ2-1; V: TRBV24-1; D: TRBD2; DNA: TGTGCCACCAGTGACCCAAGCTTTGTTGGCGGGAGGGCGGATGAGCAGTTCTTC; CDR3: CATSDPSFVGGRADEQFF
size: NA; J: TRBJ1-6; V: TRBV7-9; D: TRBD1; DNA: TGTGCCAGCAGCCTGGGGACAGGGGGCCTGACACCCCTCCACTTT; CDR3: CASSLGTGGLTPLHF
size: NA; J: TRBJ2-5; V: TRBV18; D: NA; DNA: TGTGCCAGCTCTCCGTACCAAGAGACCCAGTACTTC; CDR3: CASSPYQETQYF
size: NA; J: TRBJ2-1; V: TRBV24-1; D: TRBD1; DNA: TGTGCCACCAGTGATCCTACAGGGGGCTCCTACAATGAGCAGTTCTTC; CDR3: CATSDPTGGSYNEQFF
size: once; J: TRBJ1-2; V: TRBV7-2; D: TRBD1; DNA: TGTGCCTCCTTATCGTATTGGGGGTTACAGGGGGCGAGGGGCTACACCTTC; CDR3: CASLSYWGLQGARGYTF
size: NA; J: TRBJ1-6; V: TRBV21-1; D: NA; DNA: TGTGCCAGCAGCAGGAATGGCCGGCGGCGTAATTCACCCCTCCACTTT; CDR3: CASSRNGRRRNSPLHF
size: NA; J: TRBJ2-7; V: TRBV5-1; D: TRBD1; DNA: TGCGCCAGCAGCTTGGAAGGGACAGACTACGAGCAGTACTTC; CDR3: CASSLEGTDYEQYF
size: few; J: TRBJ1-4; V: TRBV2; D: NA; DNA: TGTGCCAGCGAGGTGGGGGGGGCAACTAATGAAAAACTGTTTTTT; CDR3: CASEVGGATNEKLFF
size: NA; J: TRBJ1-1; V: TRBV4-1; D: NA; DNA: TGCGCCAGCAGTCTCCAGGGCAGGGTTACTGAAGCTTTCTTT; CDR3: CASSLQGRVTEAFF
size: NA; J: TRBJ1-3; V: TRBV6-2/TRBV6-3; D: NA; DNA: TGTGCCAGCAGTTTTTTCGGACTTGGAAACACCATATATTTT; CDR3: CASSFFGLGNTIYF
size: NA; J: TRBJ2-3; V: TRBV7-2; D: NA; DNA: TGTGCCAGCAGCCCCCCGTCTCTTCCAGATACGCAGTATTTT; CDR3: CASSPPSLPDTQYF
size: NA; J: TRBJ1-2; V: TRBV9; D: NA; DNA: TGTGCCAGCAGCGTAGGTCGTGGGAAAACAGGGAACTATGGCTACACCTTC; CDR3: CASSVGRGKTGNYGYTF
size: NA; J: TRBJ1-4; V: TRBV18; D: TRBD1; DNA: TGTGCCAGCTCATCAAACATCGGGACAGCTAATGAAAAACTGTTTTTT; CDR3: CASSSNIGTANEKLFF
size: NA; J: TRBJ1-1; V: TRBV23-1; D: TRBD1; DNA: TGCGCCAGCAGTCATGAGGACAGGGCCACTGAAGCTTTCTTT; CDR3: CASSHEDRATEAFF
size: NA; J: TRBJ2-3; V: TRBV4-3; D: TRBD1; DNA: TGCGCCAGCAGCCTAGGACAGGGGGGTAGCACAGATACGCAGTATTTT; CDR3: CASSLGQGGSTDTQYF
size: NA; J: TRBJ1-1; V: TRBV7-2; D: NA; DNA: TGTGCCAGCAGCTTAGGGGGCAGGGCCACTGAAGCTTTCTTT; CDR3: CASSLGGRATEAFF